The rows below give T cell receptor beta chains drawn from one sample of a study of blood T cell repertoires in COVID-19. The data were produced by immunoSEQ multiplex PCR, yet TCRdb's version contains in-frame clones alone and is incomplete. The table records 220,000 or so clones, 85% to 90% of them present only once. The source material was PBMCs or T cells enriched from blood (not recorded which). Receptors were obtained from a middle-aged man who had been exposed to COVID-19. The conserved cysteine and the conserved F or W are not part of the CDR3 here.

CDR3: ASSQGAGTSYNEQF
V: TRBV3-1/TRBV3-2
J: TRBJ2-1

CDR3: ASSDPRGSGDRTGELF
V: TRBV6-1
J: TRBJ2-2

CDR3: AWNRGSNQPQH
V: TRBV30
J: TRBJ1-5

CDR3: ASTTGGGGNTIY
V: TRBV2
J: TRBJ1-3

CDR3: ASSLSTSSTIY
V: TRBV7-9
J: TRBJ1-3

CDR3: ASSPRPPQAF
V: TRBV3-1/TRBV3-2
J: TRBJ1-1

CDR3: ASSPGGNRNQPQH
V: TRBV18
J: TRBJ1-5

CDR3: ASSLSGVTGVGYT
V: TRBV27
J: TRBJ1-2

CDR3: ASSPRGRTEAF
V: TRBV18
J: TRBJ1-1

CDR3: AWTSGYNEQF
V: TRBV30
J: TRBJ2-1

CDR3: ASSPVGGSDYEQY
V: TRBV18
J: TRBJ2-7

CDR3: ASSLAGQGDSPLH
V: TRBV5-1
J: TRBJ1-6

CDR3: ASSRSTGSDTEAF
V: TRBV18
J: TRBJ1-1

CDR3: AWSAVDRGNQPQH
V: TRBV30
J: TRBJ1-5

CDR3: ASRTVDTEAF
V: TRBV28
J: TRBJ1-1

CDR3: ASSLAMTGGNTIY
V: TRBV7-2
J: TRBJ1-3

CDR3: ASSDEGARETQY
V: TRBV4-1
J: TRBJ2-5

CDR3: ASSVGSGRAPLH
V: TRBV9
J: TRBJ1-6

CDR3: ASSVRAGTEAF
V: TRBV7-2
J: TRBJ1-1

CDR3: ASSQGSRGGTAKNIQY
V: TRBV3-1/TRBV3-2
J: TRBJ2-4

CDR3: ASSLTYSGNTIY
V: TRBV7-8
J: TRBJ1-3

CDR3: ASRQGGDEQY
V: TRBV2
J: TRBJ2-7

CDR3: AISEYGTDGGGYT
V: TRBV10-3
J: TRBJ1-2

CDR3: ASSGQGLGYNEQF
V: TRBV2
J: TRBJ2-1

CDR3: ASGRRGSTSSYNEQF
V: TRBV12-5
J: TRBJ2-1

CDR3: ASSLRLTEQY
V: TRBV12-3/TRBV12-4
J: TRBJ2-7

CDR3: ASSLAGGKSPLH
V: TRBV7-9
J: TRBJ1-6

CDR3: ASSSPGITRDTQY
V: TRBV14
J: TRBJ2-3

CDR3: ASSGSAGGEETQY
V: TRBV27
J: TRBJ2-5

CDR3: ASSLDNVGF
V: TRBV28
J: TRBJ1-1

CDR3: ASSIDPKAGQF
V: TRBV19
J: TRBJ2-1

CDR3: ASSLGQGREETQY
V: TRBV5-6
J: TRBJ2-5

CDR3: ASSQVGGRTEAF
V: TRBV4-2
J: TRBJ1-1

CDR3: ASSSLRDSPYEQY
V: TRBV14
J: TRBJ2-7

CDR3: ASKRDQPQH
V: TRBV28
J: TRBJ1-5

CDR3: ATRGQVNTEAF
V: TRBV10-3
J: TRBJ1-1

CDR3: ACSDTSGANVLT
V: TRBV7-9
J: TRBJ2-6

CDR3: ASSPDRGSGELF
V: TRBV5-1
J: TRBJ2-2

CDR3: ASSASSGAAAETQY
V: TRBV9
J: TRBJ2-5

CDR3: ASSQDRGDANTGELF
V: TRBV3-1/TRBV3-2
J: TRBJ2-2

CDR3: AYRGDRTEAF
V: TRBV30
J: TRBJ1-1

CDR3: ASSLAAVVASEAF
V: TRBV7-2
J: TRBJ1-1

CDR3: ASSRTSFSETQY
V: TRBV7-3
J: TRBJ2-5

CDR3: ASSRLGLLSGYT
V: TRBV7-2
J: TRBJ1-2

CDR3: ARSWGNKDRNRRSSYEQY
V: TRBV5-3
J: TRBJ2-7

CDR3: ASSQGQGSSYEQY
V: TRBV11-3
J: TRBJ2-7

CDR3: ASSLGTTGGYT
V: TRBV5-6
J: TRBJ1-2

CDR3: ATSRAGDTNQPQH
V: TRBV15
J: TRBJ1-5

CDR3: ASSPRDGEDTIY
V: TRBV7-8
J: TRBJ1-3

CDR3: ASSILPSYGYT
V: TRBV19
J: TRBJ1-2

CDR3: ASSWDSWGTEAF
V: TRBV5-1
J: TRBJ1-1

CDR3: ASSPGQLLNYGYT
V: TRBV5-1
J: TRBJ1-2

CDR3: ASSAGIWSNQPQH
V: TRBV27
J: TRBJ1-5

CDR3: ASSPLAGVLNEQF
V: TRBV28
J: TRBJ2-1

CDR3: ASSRQGRNQPQH
V: TRBV5-4
J: TRBJ1-5

CDR3: ASSFGRAETQY
V: TRBV12-3/TRBV12-4
J: TRBJ2-5

CDR3: AWSVTSGGFTYNEQF
V: TRBV30
J: TRBJ2-1

CDR3: ASSLGQGEQPQH
V: TRBV7-9
J: TRBJ1-5

CDR3: ASSLATFGYT
V: TRBV7-9
J: TRBJ1-2